This is a list of T cell receptor beta chains from one sample in a study of graft-versus-host responses after intestinal transplantation. The protocol was immunoSEQ multiplex PCR, while the TCRdb copy is restricted to in-frame clones and leaves out a portion. There are 60,000 to 65,000 clones in the sample; more than 85% occur only once, and about 1.7% lies in the top ten. No antigen has been assigned to these receptors. The material was unstimulated CD8+ T cells sorted from spleen or lymph node cells, obtained before transplant. All receptors come from a human donor who was the organ donor for an intestinal transplant. CDR3s include the opening cysteine and the closing phenylalanine or tryptophan. D genes are given only for firm matches. Size values are once, few and many counts, or a class for expanded clones, and some rows have none.

d_call: TRBD1
clone_size: NA
cdr3_length: 15
j_call: TRBJ2-1
v_call: TRBV6-5
cdr3_nt: TGTGCCAGCAATTCGGCCTGGGACAGGCGTGATGAGCAGTTCTTC
cdr3_aa: CASNSAWDRRDEQFF

d_call: TRBD2
clone_size: NA
cdr3_length: 17
j_call: TRBJ2-1
v_call: TRBV4-1
cdr3_nt: TGCGCCAGCAGCCAAGATGGGAGCGGGATTGGGTACAATGAGCAGTTCTTC
cdr3_aa: CASSQDGSGIGYNEQFF

d_call: TRBD1
clone_size: NA
cdr3_length: 16
j_call: TRBJ2-1
v_call: TRBV2
cdr3_nt: TGTGCCAGCAGTAGACGCACAGGGGTAGGGGACAATGAGCAGTTCTTC
cdr3_aa: CASSRRTGVGDNEQFF

d_call: NA
clone_size: NA
cdr3_length: 12
j_call: TRBJ2-7
v_call: TRBV5-1
cdr3_nt: TGCGCCAGCAGCTCCGCCGGTAGCGAGCAGTACTTC
cdr3_aa: CASSSAGSEQYF

d_call: NA
clone_size: NA
cdr3_length: 14
j_call: TRBJ2-7
v_call: TRBV6-6
cdr3_nt: TGTGCCAGCAGGGGATTAGACAGATCCTACGAGCAGTACTTC
cdr3_aa: CASRGLDRSYEQYF

d_call: TRBD1
clone_size: NA
cdr3_length: 14
j_call: TRBJ1-2
v_call: TRBV11-2
cdr3_nt: TGTGCCAGCAGCTTAGGCAGGGGGCCGGTTGGCTACACCTTC
cdr3_aa: CASSLGRGPVGYTF

d_call: TRBD2
clone_size: NA
cdr3_length: 16
j_call: TRBJ2-3
v_call: TRBV7-9
cdr3_nt: TGTGCCAGCAGCCCCGGGACTAGCGGGAGCTCAGATACGCAGTATTTT
cdr3_aa: CASSPGTSGSSDTQYF

d_call: NA
clone_size: NA
cdr3_length: 16
j_call: TRBJ2-7
v_call: TRBV11-3
cdr3_nt: TGTGCCAGCAGCCCCTCGGACTATTTCGTCTCCTACGAGCAGTACTTC
cdr3_aa: CASSPSDYFVSYEQYF

d_call: NA
clone_size: NA
cdr3_length: 15
j_call: TRBJ1-1
v_call: TRBV19
cdr3_nt: TGTGCCAGTAGTATAGATTTTAACAGTCCCACTGAAGCTTTCTTT
cdr3_aa: CASSIDFNSPTEAFF

d_call: NA
clone_size: NA
cdr3_length: 13
j_call: TRBJ2-1
v_call: TRBV7-6
cdr3_nt: TGTGCCAGCAGCTTAGGTTACTACAATGAGCAGTTCTTC
cdr3_aa: CASSLGYYNEQFF

d_call: NA
clone_size: NA
cdr3_length: 15
j_call: TRBJ2-7
v_call: TRBV7-8
cdr3_nt: TGTGCCAGCAGCCCGGTAGCGTGGCCCTCCTACGAGCAGTACTTC
cdr3_aa: CASSPVAWPSYEQYF

d_call: NA
clone_size: NA
cdr3_length: 17
j_call: TRBJ2-1
v_call: TRBV6-4
cdr3_nt: TGTGCCCCACCTCCCATTCCCCTAGCTCCGACCTACAATGAGCAGTTCTTC
cdr3_aa: CAPPPIPLAPTYNEQFF

d_call: TRBD1
clone_size: NA
cdr3_length: 17
j_call: TRBJ1-1
v_call: TRBV5-6
cdr3_nt: TGTGCCAGCAGCATCGGACCGGGACAGCCGATGAACACTGAAGCTTTCTTT
cdr3_aa: CASSIGPGQPMNTEAFF

d_call: TRBD1
clone_size: NA
cdr3_length: 15
j_call: TRBJ2-7
v_call: TRBV28
cdr3_nt: TGTGCCAGCAGTTTTAGGGGGCCGAGCTCCTACGAGCAGTACTTC
cdr3_aa: CASSFRGPSSYEQYF

d_call: NA
clone_size: NA
cdr3_length: 10
j_call: TRBJ2-1
v_call: TRBV6-1
cdr3_nt: TGTGCCAGCGGGCAGCTTGAGCAGTTCTTC
cdr3_aa: CASGQLEQFF

d_call: NA
clone_size: NA
cdr3_length: 16
j_call: TRBJ2-4
v_call: TRBV4-3
cdr3_nt: TGCGCCAGCAGCCAAGGTTTAGTTGGAGCCAAAAACATTCAGTACTTC
cdr3_aa: CASSQGLVGAKNIQYF

d_call: TRBD2
clone_size: once
cdr3_length: 11
j_call: TRBJ2-7
v_call: TRBV19
cdr3_nt: TGTGCCAGTACGTCTAGCGGCGAGCAGTACTTC
cdr3_aa: CASTSSGEQYF